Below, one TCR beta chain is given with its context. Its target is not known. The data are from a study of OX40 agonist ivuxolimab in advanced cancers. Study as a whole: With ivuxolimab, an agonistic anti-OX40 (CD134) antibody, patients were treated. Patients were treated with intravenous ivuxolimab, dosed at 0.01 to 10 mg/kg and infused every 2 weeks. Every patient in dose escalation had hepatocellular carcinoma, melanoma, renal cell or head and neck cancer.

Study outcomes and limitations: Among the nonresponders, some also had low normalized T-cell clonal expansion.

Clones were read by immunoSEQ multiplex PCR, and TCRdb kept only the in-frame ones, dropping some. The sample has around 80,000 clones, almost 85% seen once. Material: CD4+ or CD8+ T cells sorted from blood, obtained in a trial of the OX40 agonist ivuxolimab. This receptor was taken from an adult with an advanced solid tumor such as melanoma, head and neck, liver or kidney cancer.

CDR3 sequence reads: CASSQTLSGGRDTQYF. CDR3 in DNA: TGTGCCAGCAGCCAGACCCTAAGCGGGGGTAGGGATACGCAGTATTTT. The rearrangement joins TRBV9 to TRBJ2-3, with TRBD2 matching 8 bases. V lost 4 bases and J lost 6; bases outside the gene matches: 13. CDR1 SGDLS and CDR2 YYNGEE come from the germline V gene. This CDR3 has 16 residues.